Each of the 13 T cell receptor beta chains below was sequenced from the same sample in a study of T cell changes during pregnancy in multiple sclerosis. The protocol was immunoSEQ multiplex PCR, while the TCRdb copy is restricted to in-frame clones and leaves out a portion. This sample carries about 100,000 clones, over 85% of them seen once, and the ten largest clones take about 0.98%. Sequenced here: peripheral blood, sampled after pregnancy. All receptors come from a female donor with multiple sclerosis, enrolled in a pregnancy study.

The rearrangement links TRBV7-2 to TRBJ2-3; 7 nucleotides line up with TRBD2. V shed 4 bases, J shed 0 bases, and the junction held 10 bases outside the gene matches. The germline V gene encodes CDR1 SGHTA and CDR2 FQGNSA. CDR3 length: 17 residues. Here the CDR3 reads CASSSLPSGISTDTQYF. As DNA, the CDR3 is TGTGCCAGCAGCTCCCTCCCTAGCGGAATTAGCACAGATACGCAGTATTTT.

CDR3 in amino acids: CASSPDRVAYNEQFF. For the CDR3, the DNA is TGCGCCAGCAGCCCGGACAGGGTAGCCTACAATGAGCAGTTCTTC. The rearrangement uses TRBV4-1 and TRBJ2-1, with 8 bases fitting TRBD1. The germline V gene has CDR1 MGHRA and CDR2 YSYEKL. The J segment lost 2 bases and the V segment lost 4 bases, leaving 4 bases of the junction unmatched. The CDR3 covers 15 residues.

The chain combines TRBV9 with TRBJ2-7; tentatively, D is TRBD1 (6 bases). Trimming cost V 4 bases and J 3 bases, with 11 bases left between them. The CDR3 spans 13 residues. Per germline, CDR1 SGDLS and CDR2 YYNGEE. CDR3 sequence: CASSLRTDYEQYF. The DNA of the CDR3 is TGTGCCAGCAGCCTCCGGACAGACTACGAGCAGTACTTC. Full variable domain (outside the CDR3, taken from reference TRBV9 and TRBJ2-7): DSGVTQTPKHLITATGQRVTLRCSPRSGDLSVYWYQQSLDQGLQFLIQYYNGEERAKGNILERFSAQQFPDLHSELNLSSLELGDSALYFCASSLRTDYEQYFGPGTRLTVT.

V gene TRBV4-2 combines with J gene TRBJ2-5; TRBD2 matches at 9 bases. Germline lookup yields CDR1 LGHNA and CDR2 YNFKEQ. J gave up 2 bases and V 4 bases, and 5 bases lay outside the gene matches. The CDR3 runs to 15 residues. CDR3 nucleotide sequence: TGTGCCAGCAGCCCTAGGACTAGCGTTCAAGAGACCCAGTACTTC. It is translated as CASSPRTSVQETQYF.

The DNA for the CDR3 is TGTGCCAGCCACTCGTGGCAGGGGGAAGAGACCCAGTACTTC. This codes for CASHSWQGEETQYF. This chain uses TRBV5-6 with TRBJ2-5; 7 bases fit TRBD1. The trim removed 7 bases at V and 3 bases at J, leaving 9 bases unmatched. The CDR3 is 14 amino acids. Germline assignment: CDR1 SGHDT and CDR2 YYEEEE.

The V gene is TRBV30, the J gene TRBJ2-5; 9 bases are shared with TRBD1. The J call may be faulty, since TRBJ2-7 better matches the DNA end. The CDR3 runs 14 residues. Germline values: CDR1 GTSNPN, CDR2 SVGIG (reference sequence). The DNA for the CDR3 is TGTGCCTGGAGTGTAGGACAGGGGCAGGACGAGCAGTACTTC. Encoded protein: CAWSVGQGQDEQYF.

V and J are TRBV15 and TRBJ1-1; 9 bases match TRBD1. V shed 5 bases and J 1 base; nucleotides not matched to a gene: 5. Germline CDR1 and CDR2: LNHNV and YYDKDF (reference sequence). The CDR3 totals 15 residues. The CDR3 coding sequence is TGTGCCACCAGCGCATACAGGGGGCAGAACACTGAAGCTTTCTTT. Translation: CATSAYRGQNTEAFF.

This clone was seen a few times. The rearrangement uses TRBV7-2 and TRBJ2-7; tentatively, D is TRBD1 (6 bases). V gave up 3 bases and J gave up 2 bases, with 14 bases separating them. This CDR3 is 15 amino acids long. Germline CDR1 and CDR2: SGHTA and FQGNSA. The CDR3 DNA sequence: TGTGCCAGCAGCTTCCGGGACACCACGACCTACGAGCAGTACTTC. Translating gives CASSFRDTTTYEQYF. Together with reference TRBV7-2 and TRBJ2-7, the CDR3 gives the full variable domain: GAGVSQSPSNKVTEKGKDVELRCDPISGHTALYWYRQSLGQGLEFLIYFQGNSAPDKSGLPSDRFSAERTGGSVSTLTIQRTQQEDSAVYLCASSFRDTTTYEQYFGPGTRLTVT.

The V call is TRBV30, the J call TRBJ1-2; 7 positions match TRBD1. V dropped 0 bases and J dropped 5; count of bases not matched to a gene: 24. The CDR3 has 20 amino acids. Per the germline V gene, CDR1 is GTSNPN and CDR2 is SVGIG (reference sequence). The CDR3 loop is CAWSVRRLGAGGNIAYGYTF. CDR3 bases: TGTGCCTGGAGTGTACGACGTTTGGGGGCAGGGGGAAATATAGCATATGGCTACACCTTC.

V usage is TRBV18 and J usage is TRBJ1-2, with 8 positions matching TRBD1. V shed 4 bases and J 8 bases; nucleotides not matched to a gene: 9. In germline, CDR1 is KGHSH, CDR2 LQKENI. CDR3 length equals 14 residues. In DNA form, the CDR3 reads TGTGCCAGCTCACGGGACAGGACTGGGGGAGGCTACACCTTC. It yields the protein CASSRDRTGGGYTF.

The J gene is TRBJ1-4, the V gene TRBV2; 12 positions match TRBD1. Unmatched junction bases numbered 9, after V lost 5 bases and J lost 2 bases. CDR1 is SNHLY and CDR2 is FYNNEI in the germline V gene. The CDR3 is 18 residues long. The CDR3 coding sequence is TGTGCCAGCAGTTCAGGGACAGGGGGCTACGGGACTAATGAAAAACTGTTTTTT. This translates into CASSSGTGGYGTNEKLFF.

V is TRBV5-1 and J is TRBJ2-7; 10 nucleotides align to TRBD2. The CDR3 sequence is 14 residues long. Trimming removed 0 bases from V and 3 bases from J; junction bases left unmatched: 0. Germline loops: CDR1 SGHRS, CDR2 YFSETQ. The CDR3 sequence is CASSLGTSGYEQYF. CDR3 nucleotide sequence: TGCGCCAGCAGCTTGGGGACTAGCGGCTACGAGCAGTACTTC.

The gene calls are TRBV5-4 and TRBJ2-1, with TRBD1 as a possible D gene (5 bases). Germline V gene sequence: CDR1 SGHNT, CDR2 YYREEE (reference sequence). The CDR3 runs 15 residues. V shed 4 bases and J shed 9 bases, with 20 bases lying between them. Written as DNA, the CDR3 is TGTGCCAGCAGCACTCGGACCAGGGCGACGGGTGAGCAGTTCTTC. Its translation: CASSTRTRATGEQFF.